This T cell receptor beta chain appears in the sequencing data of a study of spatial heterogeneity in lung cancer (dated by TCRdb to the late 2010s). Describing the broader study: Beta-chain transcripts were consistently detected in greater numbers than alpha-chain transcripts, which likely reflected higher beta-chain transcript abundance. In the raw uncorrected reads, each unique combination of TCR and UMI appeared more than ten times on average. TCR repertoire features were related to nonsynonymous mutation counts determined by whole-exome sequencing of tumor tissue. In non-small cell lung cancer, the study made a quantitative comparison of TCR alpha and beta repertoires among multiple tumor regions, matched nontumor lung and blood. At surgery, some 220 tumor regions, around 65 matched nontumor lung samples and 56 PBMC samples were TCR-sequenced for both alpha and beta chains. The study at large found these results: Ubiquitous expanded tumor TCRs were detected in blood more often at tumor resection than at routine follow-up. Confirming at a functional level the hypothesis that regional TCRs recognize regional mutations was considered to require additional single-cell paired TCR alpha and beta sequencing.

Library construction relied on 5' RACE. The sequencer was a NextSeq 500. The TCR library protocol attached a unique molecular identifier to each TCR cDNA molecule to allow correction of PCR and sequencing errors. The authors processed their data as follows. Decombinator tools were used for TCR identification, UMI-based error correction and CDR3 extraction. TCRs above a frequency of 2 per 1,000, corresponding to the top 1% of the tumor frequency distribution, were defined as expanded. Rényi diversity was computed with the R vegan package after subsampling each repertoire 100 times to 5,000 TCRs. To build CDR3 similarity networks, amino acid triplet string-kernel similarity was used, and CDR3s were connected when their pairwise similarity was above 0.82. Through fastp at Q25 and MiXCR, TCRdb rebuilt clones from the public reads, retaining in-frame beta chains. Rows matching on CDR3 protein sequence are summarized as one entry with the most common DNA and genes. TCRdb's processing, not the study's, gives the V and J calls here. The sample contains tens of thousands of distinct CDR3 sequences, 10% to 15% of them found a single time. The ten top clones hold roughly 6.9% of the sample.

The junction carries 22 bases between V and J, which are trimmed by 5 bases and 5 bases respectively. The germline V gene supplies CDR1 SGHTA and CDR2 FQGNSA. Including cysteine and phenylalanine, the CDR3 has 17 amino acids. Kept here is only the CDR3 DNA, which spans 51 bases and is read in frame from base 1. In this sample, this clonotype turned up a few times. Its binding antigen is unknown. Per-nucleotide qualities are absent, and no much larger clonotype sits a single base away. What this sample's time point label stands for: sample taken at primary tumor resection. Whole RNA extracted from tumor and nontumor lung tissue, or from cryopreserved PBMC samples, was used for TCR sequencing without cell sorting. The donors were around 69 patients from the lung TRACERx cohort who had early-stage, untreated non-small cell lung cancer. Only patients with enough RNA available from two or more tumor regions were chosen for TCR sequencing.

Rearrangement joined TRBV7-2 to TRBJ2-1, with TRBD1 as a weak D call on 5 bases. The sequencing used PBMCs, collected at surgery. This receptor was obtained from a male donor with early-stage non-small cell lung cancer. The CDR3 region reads CASSLLGRGDPNNEQFF. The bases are TGTGCCAGCAGCCTACTCGGTAGGGGCGACCCCAACAATGAGCAGTTCTTC.